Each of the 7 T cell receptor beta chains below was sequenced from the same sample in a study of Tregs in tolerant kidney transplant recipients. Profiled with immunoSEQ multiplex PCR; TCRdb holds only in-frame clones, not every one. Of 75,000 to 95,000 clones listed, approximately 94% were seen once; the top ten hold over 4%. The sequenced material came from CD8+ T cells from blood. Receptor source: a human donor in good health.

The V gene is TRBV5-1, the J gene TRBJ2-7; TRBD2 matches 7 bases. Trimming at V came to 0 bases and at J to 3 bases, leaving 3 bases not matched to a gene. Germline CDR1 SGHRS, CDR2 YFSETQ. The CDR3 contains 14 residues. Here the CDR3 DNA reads TGCGCCAGCAGCTTGGCGACGGGGGGCTACGAGCAGTACTTC. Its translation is CASSLATGGYEQYF.

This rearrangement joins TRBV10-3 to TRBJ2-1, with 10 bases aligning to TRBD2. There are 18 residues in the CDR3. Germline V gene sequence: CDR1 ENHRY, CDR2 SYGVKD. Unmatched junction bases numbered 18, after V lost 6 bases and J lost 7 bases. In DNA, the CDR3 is TGTGCCATCAGGACAGGGCTAGCGGGAGATGTAAACCTTAATGAGCAGTTCTTC. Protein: CAIRTGLAGDVNLNEQFF.

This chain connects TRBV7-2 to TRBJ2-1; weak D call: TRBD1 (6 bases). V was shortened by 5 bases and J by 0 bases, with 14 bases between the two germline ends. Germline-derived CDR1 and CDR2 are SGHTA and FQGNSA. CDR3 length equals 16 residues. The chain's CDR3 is CASSPHTGSSYNEQFF. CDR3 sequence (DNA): TGTGCCAGCAGCCCACACACAGGGAGCTCCTACAATGAGCAGTTCTTC.

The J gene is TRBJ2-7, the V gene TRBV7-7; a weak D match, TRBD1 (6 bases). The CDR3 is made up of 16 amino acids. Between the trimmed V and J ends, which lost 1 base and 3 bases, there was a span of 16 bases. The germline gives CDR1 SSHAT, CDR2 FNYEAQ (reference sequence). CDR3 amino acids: CASSLEGRGGFYEQYF. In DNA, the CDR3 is TGTGCCAGCAGCTTAGAGGGCAGGGGCGGATTCTACGAGCAGTACTTC.

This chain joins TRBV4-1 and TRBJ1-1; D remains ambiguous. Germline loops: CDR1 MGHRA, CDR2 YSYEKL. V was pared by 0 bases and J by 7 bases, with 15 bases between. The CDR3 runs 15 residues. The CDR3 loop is CASSQDAGHLFEAFF. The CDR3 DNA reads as TGCGCCAGCAGCCAAGATGCCGGGCACCTATTTGAAGCTTTCTTT.

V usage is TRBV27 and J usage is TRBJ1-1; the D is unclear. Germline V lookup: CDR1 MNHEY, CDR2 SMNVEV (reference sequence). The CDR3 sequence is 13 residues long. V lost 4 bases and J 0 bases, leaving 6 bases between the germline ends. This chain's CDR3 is CASSWAVNTEAFF. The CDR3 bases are TGTGCCAGCAGTTGGGCAGTGAACACTGAAGCTTTCTTT.

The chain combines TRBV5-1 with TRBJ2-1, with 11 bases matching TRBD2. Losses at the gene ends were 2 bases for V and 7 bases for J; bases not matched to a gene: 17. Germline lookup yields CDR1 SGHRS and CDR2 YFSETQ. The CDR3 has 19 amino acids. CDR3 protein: CASSFTTGGWASGRNEQFF. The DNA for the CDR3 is TGCGCCAGCAGCTTTACCACGGGAGGGTGGGCTAGCGGGAGGAATGAGCAGTTCTTC.